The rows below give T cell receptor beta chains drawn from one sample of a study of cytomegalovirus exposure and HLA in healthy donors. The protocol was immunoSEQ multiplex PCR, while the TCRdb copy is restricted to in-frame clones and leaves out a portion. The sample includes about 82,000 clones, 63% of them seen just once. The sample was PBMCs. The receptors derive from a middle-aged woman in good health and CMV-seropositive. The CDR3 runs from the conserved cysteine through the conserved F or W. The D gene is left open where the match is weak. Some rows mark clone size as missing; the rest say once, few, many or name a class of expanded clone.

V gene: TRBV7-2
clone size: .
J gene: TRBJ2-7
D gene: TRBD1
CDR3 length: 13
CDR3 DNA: TGTGCCAGCAGCTCGACAGGGTCTAACGAGCAGTACTTC
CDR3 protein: CASSSTGSNEQYF

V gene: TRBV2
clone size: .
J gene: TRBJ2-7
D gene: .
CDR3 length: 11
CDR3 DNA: TGTGCCAGCGACTATAGCGGCGAGCAGTACTTC
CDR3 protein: CASDYSGEQYF

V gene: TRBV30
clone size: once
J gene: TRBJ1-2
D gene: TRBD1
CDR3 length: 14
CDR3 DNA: TGTGCCTGGAGTCCGGGACAGGGGAATTATGGCTACACCTTC
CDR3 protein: CAWSPGQGNYGYTF

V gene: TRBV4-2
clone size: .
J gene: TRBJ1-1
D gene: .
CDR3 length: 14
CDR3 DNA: TGTGCCAGCAGCCACGATCAGTGGAACACTGAAGCTTTCTTT
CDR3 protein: CASSHDQWNTEAFF

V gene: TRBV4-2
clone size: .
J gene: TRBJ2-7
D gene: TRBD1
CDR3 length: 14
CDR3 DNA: TGTGCCAGCAGCCAAGTGGGACAGGGCTACGAGCAGTACTTC
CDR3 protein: CASSQVGQGYEQYF

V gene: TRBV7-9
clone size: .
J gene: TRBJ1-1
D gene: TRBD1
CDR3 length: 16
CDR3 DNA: TGTGCCAGCAGCCCAGGGACAGGGGATTTAGGAACTGAAGCTTTCTTT
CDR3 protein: CASSPGTGDLGTEAFF

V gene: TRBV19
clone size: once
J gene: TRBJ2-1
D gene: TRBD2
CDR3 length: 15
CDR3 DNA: TGTGCCAGTAGTATAAAAGCGGGAGAGACATATGAGCAGTTCTTC
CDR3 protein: CASSIKAGETYEQFF

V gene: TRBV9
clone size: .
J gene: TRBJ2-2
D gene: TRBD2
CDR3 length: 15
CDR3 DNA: TGTGCCAGCGGAGTAGCGGGATCATTCGGCGGGGAGCTGTTTTTT
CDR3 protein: CASGVAGSFGGELFF

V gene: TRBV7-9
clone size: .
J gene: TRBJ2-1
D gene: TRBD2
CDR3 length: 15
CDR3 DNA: TGTGCCAGCAGCGACCCGAGAGTAGCGGGGGTTGAACAGTTCTTC
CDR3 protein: CASSDPRVAGVEQFF

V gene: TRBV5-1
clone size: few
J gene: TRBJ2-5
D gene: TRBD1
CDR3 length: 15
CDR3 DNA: TGCGCCAGCAGCGACGGACAGGGGAATAGAGAGACCCAGTACTTC
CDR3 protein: CASSDGQGNRETQYF

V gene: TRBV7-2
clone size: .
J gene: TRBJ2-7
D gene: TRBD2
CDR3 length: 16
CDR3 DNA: TGTGCCAGCAGCTTAGGGACTAGCGGGAGGATCGACGAGCAGTACTTC
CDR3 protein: CASSLGTSGRIDEQYF

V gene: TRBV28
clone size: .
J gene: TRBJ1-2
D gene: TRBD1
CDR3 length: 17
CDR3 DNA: TGTGCCAGCAGAGGACTGGTTTTTGGGACAGGGGAAAGGGCATACACCTTC
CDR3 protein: CASRGLVFGTGERAYTF

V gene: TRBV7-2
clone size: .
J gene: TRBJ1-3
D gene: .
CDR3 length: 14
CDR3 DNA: TGTGCCAGCAGGTTTAGCGGGCAGGGGAACACCATATATTTT
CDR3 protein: CASRFSGQGNTIYF

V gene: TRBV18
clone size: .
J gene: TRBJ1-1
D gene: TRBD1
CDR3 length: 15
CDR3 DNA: TGTGCCACCATCCCCCGTTTGGGACAGGGAGTAGAAGCTTTCTTT
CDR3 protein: CATIPRLGQGVEAFF

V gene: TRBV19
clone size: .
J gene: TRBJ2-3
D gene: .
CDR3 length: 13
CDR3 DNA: TGTGCCAGTAGTATACAGGGCACAGATACGCAGTATTTT
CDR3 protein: CASSIQGTDTQYF

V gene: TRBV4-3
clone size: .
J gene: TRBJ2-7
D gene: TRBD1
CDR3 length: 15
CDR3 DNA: TGCGCCAGCAGCCAAGATCCGCGACAGGGATACGAGCAGTACTTC
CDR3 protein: CASSQDPRQGYEQYF

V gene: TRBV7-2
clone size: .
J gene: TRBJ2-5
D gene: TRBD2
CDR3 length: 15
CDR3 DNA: TGTGCCAGCAGCTTTTCTAGCGGGAGTTCGGAGACCCAGTACTTC
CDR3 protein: CASSFSSGSSETQYF

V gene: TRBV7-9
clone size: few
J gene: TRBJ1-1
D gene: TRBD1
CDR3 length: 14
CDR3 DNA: TGTGCCAGCAGCTGGGGACAGGCGGGGACTGAAGCTTTCTTT
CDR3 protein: CASSWGQAGTEAFF

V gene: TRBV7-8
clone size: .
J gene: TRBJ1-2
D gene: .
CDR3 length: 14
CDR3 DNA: TGTGCCAGCAGCCCGACAGAGGCTAGCTATGGCTACACCTTC
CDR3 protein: CASSPTEASYGYTF

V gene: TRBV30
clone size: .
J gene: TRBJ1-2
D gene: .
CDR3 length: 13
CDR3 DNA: TGTGCCTGGACCCCCCGAGGGATTCATGGCTACACCTTC
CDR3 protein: CAWTPRGIHGYTF

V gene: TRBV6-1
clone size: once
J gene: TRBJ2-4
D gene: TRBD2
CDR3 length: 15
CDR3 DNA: TGTGCCAGCGTTCCTCCGGGACTAGCGGGGAACATTCAGTACTTC
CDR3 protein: CASVPPGLAGNIQYF

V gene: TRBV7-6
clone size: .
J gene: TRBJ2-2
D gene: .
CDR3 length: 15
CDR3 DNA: TGTGCCAGCAGCTTAGCCCTGAGGGATGGAGGGGAGCTGTTTTTT
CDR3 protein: CASSLALRDGGELFF

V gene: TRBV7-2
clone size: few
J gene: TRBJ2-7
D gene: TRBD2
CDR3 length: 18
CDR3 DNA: TGTGCCAGCAGCTTAGGAGGCGCTAGCGGGAGGCTTGGGTTCGAGCAGTACTTC
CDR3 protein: CASSLGGASGRLGFEQYF

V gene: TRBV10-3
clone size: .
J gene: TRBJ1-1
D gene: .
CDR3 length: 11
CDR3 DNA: TGTGCCATCAGGTCTGAGTACCAAGCTTTCTTT
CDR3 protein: CAIRSEYQAFF

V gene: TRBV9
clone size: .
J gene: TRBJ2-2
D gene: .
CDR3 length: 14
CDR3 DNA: TGTGCCAGCAGCGTTCCCAGTTACACCGGGGAGCTGTTTTTT
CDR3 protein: CASSVPSYTGELFF

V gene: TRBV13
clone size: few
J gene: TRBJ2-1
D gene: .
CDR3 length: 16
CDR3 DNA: TGTGCCAGCAGCTTAGGACAGGGCGCGCCCTACAATGAGCAGTTCTTC
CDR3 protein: CASSLGQGAPYNEQFF

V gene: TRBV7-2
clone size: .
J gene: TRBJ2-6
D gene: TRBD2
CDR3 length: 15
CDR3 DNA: TGTGCCAGCAGCCCCGGGGGGTCCGGGGCCAACGTCCTGACTTTC
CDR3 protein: CASSPGGSGANVLTF

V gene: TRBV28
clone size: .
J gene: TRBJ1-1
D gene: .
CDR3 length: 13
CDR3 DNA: TGTGCCAGCAGCCATAATGCGTGGACTGAAGCTTTCTTT
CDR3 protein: CASSHNAWTEAFF

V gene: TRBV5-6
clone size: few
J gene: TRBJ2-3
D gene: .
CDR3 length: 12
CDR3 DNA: TGTGCCAGCAGCTTGGCAGCAGATACGCAGTATTTT
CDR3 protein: CASSLAADTQYF

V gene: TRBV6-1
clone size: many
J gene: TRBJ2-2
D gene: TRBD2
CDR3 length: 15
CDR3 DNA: TGTGCCAGCAGTGAACTAGCGGGAGGGCCCGGGGAGCTGTTTTTT
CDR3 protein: CASSELAGGPGELFF

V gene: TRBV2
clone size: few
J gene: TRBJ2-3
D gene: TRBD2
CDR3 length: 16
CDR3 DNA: TGTGCCAGCAGTGGGCGAACTAGCGGGGGCACAGATACGCAGTATTTT
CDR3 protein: CASSGRTSGGTDTQYF

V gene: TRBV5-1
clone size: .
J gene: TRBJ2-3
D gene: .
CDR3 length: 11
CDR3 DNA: TGCGCCAGCGGAGGCACAGATACGCAGTATTTT
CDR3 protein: CASGGTDTQYF

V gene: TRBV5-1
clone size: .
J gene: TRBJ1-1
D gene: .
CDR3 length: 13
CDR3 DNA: TGCGCCAGCAGCTTTCAGGGATCCACTGAAGCTTTCTTT
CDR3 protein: CASSFQGSTEAFF

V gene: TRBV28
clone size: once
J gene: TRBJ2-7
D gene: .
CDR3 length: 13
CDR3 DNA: TGTGCCAGCAGTTTTCAGGCCTACTACGAGCAGTACTTC
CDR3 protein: CASSFQAYYEQYF

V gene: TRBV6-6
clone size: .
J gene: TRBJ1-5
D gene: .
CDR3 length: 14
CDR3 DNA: TGTGCCAGCAGTGACAAGACCCTTGGTCAGCCCCAGCATTTT
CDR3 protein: CASSDKTLGQPQHF

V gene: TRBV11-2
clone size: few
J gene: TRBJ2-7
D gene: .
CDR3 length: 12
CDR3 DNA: TGTGCCAGCAGTTCACAGGGCTTCGAGCAGTACTTC
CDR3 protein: CASSSQGFEQYF

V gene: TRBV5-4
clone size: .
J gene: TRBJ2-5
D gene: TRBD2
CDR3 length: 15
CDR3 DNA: TGTGCCAGCAGCTTCCACGGACGGGGGGTAGAGACCCAGTACTTC
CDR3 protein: CASSFHGRGVETQYF

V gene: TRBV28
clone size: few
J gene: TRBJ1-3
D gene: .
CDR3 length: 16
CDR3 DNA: TGTGCCAGCCGTTTTCGAGACAGTCCCTCTGGAAACACCATATATTTT
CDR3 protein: CASRFRDSPSGNTIYF

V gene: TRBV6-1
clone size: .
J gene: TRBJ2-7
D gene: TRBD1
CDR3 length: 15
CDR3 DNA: TGTGCCAGCAGTGAATGGGGACAGGGGTCCTACGAGCAGTACTTC
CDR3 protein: CASSEWGQGSYEQYF

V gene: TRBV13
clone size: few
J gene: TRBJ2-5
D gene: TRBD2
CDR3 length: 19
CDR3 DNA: TGTGCCAGCAGCTTAGGTGGGGCCGCTACTGGACTAGGATGGGAGACCCAGTACTTC
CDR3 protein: CASSLGGAATGLGWETQYF